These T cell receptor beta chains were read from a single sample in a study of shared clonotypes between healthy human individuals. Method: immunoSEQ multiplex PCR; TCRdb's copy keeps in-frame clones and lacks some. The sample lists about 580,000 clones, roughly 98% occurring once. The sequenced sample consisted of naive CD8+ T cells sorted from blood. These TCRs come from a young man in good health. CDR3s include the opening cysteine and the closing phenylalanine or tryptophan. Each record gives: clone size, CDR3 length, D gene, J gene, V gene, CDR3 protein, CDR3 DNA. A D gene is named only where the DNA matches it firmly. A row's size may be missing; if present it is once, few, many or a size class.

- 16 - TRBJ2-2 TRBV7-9 CASSPSHRGGTGELFF TGTGCCAGCAGCCCTAGCCACAGGGGGGGAACCGGGGAGCTGTTTTTT
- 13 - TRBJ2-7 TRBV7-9 CASSLRGAYEQYF TGTGCCAGCAGCTTGAGGGGTGCATACGAGCAGTACTTC
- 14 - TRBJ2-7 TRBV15 CATSTTGSIYEQYF TGTGCCACCAGCACTACAGGGTCCATTTACGAGCAGTACTTC
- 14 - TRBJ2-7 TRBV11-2 CASSLVTGTYEQYF TGTGCCAGCAGCTTAGTGACCGGAACCTACGAGCAGTACTTC
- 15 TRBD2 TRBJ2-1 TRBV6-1 CASTHPGLAPNEQFF TGTGCCAGCACCCACCCAGGACTAGCGCCCAATGAGCAGTTCTTC
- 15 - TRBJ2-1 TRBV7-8 CASSPFPLRNNEQFF TGTGCCAGCAGCCCCTTCCCCCTCAGAAATAATGAGCAGTTCTTC
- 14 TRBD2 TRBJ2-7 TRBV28 CASSFTSGEYEQYF TGTGCCAGCAGTTTCACTAGCGGGGAGTACGAGCAGTACTTC
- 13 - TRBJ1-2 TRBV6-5 CASSYSGGGGYTF TGTGCCAGCAGTTACTCCGGAGGTGGTGGCTACACCTTC
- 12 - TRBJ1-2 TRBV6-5 CASRDLNYGYTF TGTGCCAGCAGAGACCTTAACTATGGCTACACCTTC
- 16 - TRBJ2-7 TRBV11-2 CASSFLVGVGSYEQYF TGTGCCAGCAGCTTCTTGGTGGGAGTGGGCTCCTACGAGCAGTACTTC
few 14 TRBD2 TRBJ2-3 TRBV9 CASSARDYTDTQYF TGTGCCAGCAGCGCAAGGGACTACACAGATACGCAGTATTTT
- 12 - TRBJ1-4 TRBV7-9 CASSTDDEKLFF TGTGCCAGCAGCACGGACGATGAAAAACTGTTTTTT
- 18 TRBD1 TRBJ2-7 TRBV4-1 CASSQDQGTGFTTYEQYF TGCGCCAGCAGCCAAGATCAAGGGACAGGCTTTACCACCTACGAGCAGTACTTC
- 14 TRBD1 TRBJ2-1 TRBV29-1 CSVSGTGDYNEQFF TGCAGCGTTTCAGGGACAGGTGATTACAATGAGCAGTTCTTC
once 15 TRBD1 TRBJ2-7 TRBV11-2 CASSFYRGIGYEQYF TGTGCCAGCAGCTTCTACAGGGGCATAGGCTACGAGCAGTACTTC
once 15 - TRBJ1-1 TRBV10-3 CAISGPPGANTEAFF TGTGCCATCAGTGGCCCCCCAGGGGCGAACACTGAAGCTTTCTTT
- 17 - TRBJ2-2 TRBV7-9 CASSPARRTKNTGELFF TGTGCCAGCAGCCCGGCCAGGAGGACTAAAAACACCGGGGAGCTGTTTTTT
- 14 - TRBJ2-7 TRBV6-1 CASSEWGAAYEQYF TGTGCCAGCAGTGAATGGGGGGCCGCCTACGAGCAGTACTTC
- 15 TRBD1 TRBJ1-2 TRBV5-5 CASSLTSRDSWGYTF TGTGCCAGCAGCCTAACCTCCCGGGACAGCTGGGGCTACACCTTC
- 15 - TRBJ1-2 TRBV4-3 CASSQDWQGGDGYTF TGCGCCAGCAGCCAAGATTGGCAGGGTGGCGATGGCTACACCTTC
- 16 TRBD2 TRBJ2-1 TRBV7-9 CATQLAGGPKDNEQFF TGTGCCACGCAACTAGCGGGAGGGCCAAAGGACAATGAGCAGTTCTTC
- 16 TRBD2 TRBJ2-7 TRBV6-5 CASSYTMPGLAIEQYF TGTGCCAGCAGTTACACTATGCCGGGACTAGCGATCGAGCAGTACTTC
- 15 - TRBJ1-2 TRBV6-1 CASSHRTAANYGYTF TGTGCCAGCAGTCACAGGACAGCTGCTAACTATGGCTACACCTTC